The next 8 T cell receptor beta chains were all read from a single sample in a study of technical replicates of blood from several donors. Assay: immunoSEQ multiplex PCR; the TCRdb copy retains only in-frame clones and omits some. The sample yields roughly 70,000 clones, roughly 92% seen once. Sequences were obtained from T cells isolated from PBMCs. The receptors here all came from a human donor in good health.

This chain joins TRBV27 and TRBJ2-7; 9 bases are shared with TRBD1. This CDR3 has 14 amino acids. Unmatched junction bases numbered 7, after V lost 3 bases and J lost 7 bases. Looked up from germline, CDR1 is MNHEY and CDR2 is SMNVEV (reference sequence). The CDR3, as DNA: TGTGCCAGCAGTTTGTTACAGGGGGCGAGAGAGCAGTACTTC. This codes for CASSLLQGAREQYF.

V is TRBV11-2 and J is TRBJ2-7; tentatively, D is TRBD2 (6 bases). CDR3 size: 16 residues. Germline-derived CDR1 and CDR2 are SGHAT and FQNNGV. V lost 1 base, J lost 7 bases, and 20 bases lay in between. The chain's CDR3 is CASSLGPGTGVREQYF. The CDR3 DNA sequence: TGTGCCAGCAGCTTAGGACCCGGGACTGGGGTCCGAGAGCAGTACTTC.

The genes are TRBV2 and TRBJ2-7, with 8 bases aligning to TRBD2. V lost 9 bases and J lost 7; bases outside the gene matches: 17. Per germline, CDR1 SNHLY and CDR2 FYNNEI. CDR3 length: 15 amino acids. The CDR3 bases are TGTGCCAGTCGTGGGGCCGGGACTAGTTTAGAGGAGCAGTACTTC. It translates to CASRGAGTSLEEQYF.

This chain uses TRBV10-2 with TRBJ2-5, with D unresolved. Germline V lookup: CDR1 WSHSY, CDR2 SAAADI. V was cut by 6 bases and J by 4 bases, with 12 bases left in between. The CDR3 totals 13 residues. DNA of the CDR3: TGCGCCAGCAGATCAGCGTATTTAGAGACCCAGTACTTC. This gives the protein CASRSAYLETQYF.

This chain links TRBV4-1 with TRBJ2-7, with D uncertain. The germline V gene encodes CDR1 MGHRA and CDR2 YSYEKL. CDR3 length equals 16 residues. V lost 0 bases to trimming and J lost 3 bases, with 15 bases between them. The CDR3 DNA reads as TGCGCCAGCAGCCAAGACATAAGACTTACCTACTACGAGCAGTACTTC. Translating it yields CASSQDIRLTYYEQYF.

This clone came up a few times. The CDR3 protein is CASSIGSSGNTIYF. The CDR3 DNA reads as TGCGCCAGCAGCATAGGGAGCTCTGGAAACACCATATATTTT. J is TRBJ1-3 and V is TRBV5-1, with D unresolved. Trimming removed 4 bases at V and 0 bases at J, with 8 bases between. This CDR3 is built from 14 residues. The germline CDR1 and CDR2 sequences are SGHRS and YFSETQ.

This sequence joins TRBV6-1 and TRBJ1-1; D ambiguous. This CDR3 is 13 amino acids long. V was clipped by 6 bases and J by 5 bases, with 13 bases between them. Germline assignment: CDR1 MNHNS and CDR2 SASEGT. CDR3 coding DNA: TGTGCCAGCAGGGTTACCCCGGGGACTGAAGCTTTCTTT. Protein: CASRVTPGTEAFF.

The chain couples TRBV29-1 to TRBJ1-2, with 8 bases identical to TRBD1. V shed 1 base, J shed 6 bases, and the junction held 10 bases outside the gene matches. The CDR3 covers 15 residues. The V gene's germline CDR1 is SQVTM and CDR2 ANQGSEA. This CDR3 reads CSVEGRGQGVNGYTF. The CDR3 DNA is TGCAGCGTTGAAGGTAGAGGACAGGGTGTTAATGGCTACACCTTC.